This T cell receptor (beta chain) was captured by sequencing in a study of Graves' ophthalmopathy and Graves' hyperthyroidism. Beta-chain TCR CDR3 regions were amplified from RNA transcripts. RT-PCR with HTBI primers came first, then second-round multiplex PCR. One entry per CDR3 protein, called by TCRdb with MiXCR from the multiplex PCR reads. Seen here are about 1.1 million distinct CDR3 sequences, roughly two fifths observed once, and the top ten hold around 10%. To note about this clonotype: The antigen is not known. A read error may produce the germline difference seen at one junction end.

Broader study findings: Blood samples also showed most expanded thyroid clonotypes exceeding 0.001 frequency. A model of 13 signatures distinguished ophthalmopathy from stable hyperthyroidism at around 91% sensitivity and about 80% specificity.

Germline V gene sequence: CDR1 SGDLS, CDR2 YYNGEE. The CDR3 length is 20 residues. The chain employs TRBV9 and TRBJ2-2, with 16 bases matching TRBD2. This TCR derives from an adult man with Graves' hyperthyroidism. The sample consisted of peripheral blood or thyroid tissue (not recorded which). CDR3 sequence reads: CASSTSLHGTSGRAHGELFF. CDR3 nucleotide sequence: TGTGCCAGCAGCACCAGCCTGCACGGGACTAGCGGGAGGGCCCACGGGGAGCTGTTCTTT.